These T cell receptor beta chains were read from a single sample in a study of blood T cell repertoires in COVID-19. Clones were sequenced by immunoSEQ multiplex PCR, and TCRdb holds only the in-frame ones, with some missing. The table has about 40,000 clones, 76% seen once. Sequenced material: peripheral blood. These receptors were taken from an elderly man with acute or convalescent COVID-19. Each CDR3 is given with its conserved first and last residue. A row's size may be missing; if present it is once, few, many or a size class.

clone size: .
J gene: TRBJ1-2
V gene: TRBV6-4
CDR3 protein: CASSDSFGTGGRYGYTF

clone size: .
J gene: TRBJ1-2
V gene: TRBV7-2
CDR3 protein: CASSLVAGGNYGYTF

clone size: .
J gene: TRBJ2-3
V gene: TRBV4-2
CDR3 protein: CASSPLLSGDTDTQYF

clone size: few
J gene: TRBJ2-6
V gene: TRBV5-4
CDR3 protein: CASSLGWASGTFSGANVLTF

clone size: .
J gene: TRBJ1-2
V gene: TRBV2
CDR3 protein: CASSETEYGYTF

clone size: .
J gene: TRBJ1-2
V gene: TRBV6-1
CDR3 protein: CASSEGGRDGYTF

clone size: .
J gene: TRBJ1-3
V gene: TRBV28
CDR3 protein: CASSLQGNTIYF

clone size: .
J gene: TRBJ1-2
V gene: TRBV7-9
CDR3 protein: CASSFNRGYGYTF

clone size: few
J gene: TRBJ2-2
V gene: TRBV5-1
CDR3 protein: CASSRSGDVTGELFF

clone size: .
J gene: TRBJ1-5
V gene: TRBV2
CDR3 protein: CASKGAQGQPQHF

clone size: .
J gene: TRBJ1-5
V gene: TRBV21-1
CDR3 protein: CASSSQPYSNQPQHF

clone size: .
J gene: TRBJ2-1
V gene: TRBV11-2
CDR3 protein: CASSSTGSEQFF

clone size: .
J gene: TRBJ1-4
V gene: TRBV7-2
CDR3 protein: CASSSGTVAYEKLFF

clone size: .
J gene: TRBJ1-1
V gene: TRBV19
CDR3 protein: CASSTRTSAMNTEAFF

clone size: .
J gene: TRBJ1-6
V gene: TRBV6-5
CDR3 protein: CASTEQTGTTHF

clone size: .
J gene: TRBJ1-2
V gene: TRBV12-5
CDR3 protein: CASGPPGGAYGYTF

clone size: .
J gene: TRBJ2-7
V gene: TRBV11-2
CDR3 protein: CASSFAGTSVYEQYF

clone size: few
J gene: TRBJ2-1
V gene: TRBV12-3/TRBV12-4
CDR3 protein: CASSFAPNNEQFF

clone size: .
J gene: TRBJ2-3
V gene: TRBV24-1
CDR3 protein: CATSARGSTDTQYF

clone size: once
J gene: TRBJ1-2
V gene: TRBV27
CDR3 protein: CASSFRHLYGGYTF

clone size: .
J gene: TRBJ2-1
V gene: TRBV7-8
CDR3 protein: CASSSVSSYNEQFF

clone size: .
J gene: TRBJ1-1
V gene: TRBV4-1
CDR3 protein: CASSQDRSVMNTEAFF

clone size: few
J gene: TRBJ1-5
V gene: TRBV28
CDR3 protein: CASSSAGPRQPQHF

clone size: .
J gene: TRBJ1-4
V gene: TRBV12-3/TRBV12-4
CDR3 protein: CASSFGYREKLFF

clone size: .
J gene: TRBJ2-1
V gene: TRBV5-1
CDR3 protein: CASSPWTGFSYNEQFF

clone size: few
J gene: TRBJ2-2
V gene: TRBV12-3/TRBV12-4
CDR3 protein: CASSSYTGELFF

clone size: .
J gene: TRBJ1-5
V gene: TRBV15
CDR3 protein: CATQEGAGNQPQHF

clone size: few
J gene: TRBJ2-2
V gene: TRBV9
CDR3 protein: CASSASLAGGPLFSGELFF

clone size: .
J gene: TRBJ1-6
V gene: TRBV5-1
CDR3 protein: CASSLEGGGRGPSPLHF

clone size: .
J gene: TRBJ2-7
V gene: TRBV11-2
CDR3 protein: CASSPYSGLLMLHF

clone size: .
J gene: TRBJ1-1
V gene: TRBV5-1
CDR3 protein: CASSDTVNTEAFF

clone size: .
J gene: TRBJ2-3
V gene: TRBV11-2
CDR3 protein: CASSFGDRETDTQYF

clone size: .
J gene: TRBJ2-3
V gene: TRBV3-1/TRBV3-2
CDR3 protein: CASSQGRGGTDTQYF

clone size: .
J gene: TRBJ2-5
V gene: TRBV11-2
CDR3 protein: CASSPLGTSVVETQYF

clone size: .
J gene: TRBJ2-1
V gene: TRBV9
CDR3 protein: CASSALGGTVYDEQFF

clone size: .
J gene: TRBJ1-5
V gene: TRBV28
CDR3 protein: CASSFVQGAGQPQHF

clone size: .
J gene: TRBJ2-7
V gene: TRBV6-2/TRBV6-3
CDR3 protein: CASSSGTGTYEQYF

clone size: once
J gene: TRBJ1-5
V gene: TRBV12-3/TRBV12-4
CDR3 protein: CASSTENYQPQHF

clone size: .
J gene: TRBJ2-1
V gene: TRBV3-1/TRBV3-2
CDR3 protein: CASSPPASGGYNEQFF

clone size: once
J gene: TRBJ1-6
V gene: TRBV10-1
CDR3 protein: CASSRAYNSPLHF

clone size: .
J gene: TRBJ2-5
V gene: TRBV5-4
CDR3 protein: CASSGGGGGAVRGETQYF

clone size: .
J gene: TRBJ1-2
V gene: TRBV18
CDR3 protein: CASSPPAGYLYGYTF

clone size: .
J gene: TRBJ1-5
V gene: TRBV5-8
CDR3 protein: CASSGAPDIILGQPQHF

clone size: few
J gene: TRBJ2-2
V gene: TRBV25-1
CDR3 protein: CASSEFVLAGQATGELFF

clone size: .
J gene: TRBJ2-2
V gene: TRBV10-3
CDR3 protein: CAISATVGSPTGELFF